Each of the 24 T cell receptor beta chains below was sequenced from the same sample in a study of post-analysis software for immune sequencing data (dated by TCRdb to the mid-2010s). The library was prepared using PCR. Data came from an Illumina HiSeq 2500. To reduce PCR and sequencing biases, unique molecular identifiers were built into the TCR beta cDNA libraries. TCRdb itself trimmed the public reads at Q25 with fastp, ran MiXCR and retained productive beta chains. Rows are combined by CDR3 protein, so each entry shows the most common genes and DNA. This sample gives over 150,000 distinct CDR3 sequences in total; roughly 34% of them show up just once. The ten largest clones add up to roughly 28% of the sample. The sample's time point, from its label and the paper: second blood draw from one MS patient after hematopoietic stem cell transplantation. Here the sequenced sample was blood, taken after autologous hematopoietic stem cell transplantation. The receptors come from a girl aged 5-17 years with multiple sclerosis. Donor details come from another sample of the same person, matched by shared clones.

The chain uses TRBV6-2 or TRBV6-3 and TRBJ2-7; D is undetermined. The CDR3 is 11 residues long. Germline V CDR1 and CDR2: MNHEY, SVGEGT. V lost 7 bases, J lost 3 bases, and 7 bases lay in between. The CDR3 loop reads CASNNNYEQYF. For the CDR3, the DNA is TGTGCCAGCAACAACAACTACGAGCAGTACTTC.

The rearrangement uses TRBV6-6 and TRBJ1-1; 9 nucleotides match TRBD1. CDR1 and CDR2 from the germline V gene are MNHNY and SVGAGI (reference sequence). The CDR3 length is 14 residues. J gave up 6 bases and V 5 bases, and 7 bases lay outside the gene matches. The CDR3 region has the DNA TGTGCCAGCAGTCGCGGACAGGGGATCTCTGAAGCTTTCTTT. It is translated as CASSRGQGISEAFF.

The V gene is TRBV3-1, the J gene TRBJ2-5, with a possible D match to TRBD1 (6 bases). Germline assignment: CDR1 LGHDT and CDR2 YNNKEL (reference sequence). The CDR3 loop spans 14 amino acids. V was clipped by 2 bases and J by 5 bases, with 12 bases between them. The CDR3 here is CASSQMGAGETQYF. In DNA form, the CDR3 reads TGTGCCAGCAGCCAAATGGGGGCAGGGGAGACCCAGTACTTC.

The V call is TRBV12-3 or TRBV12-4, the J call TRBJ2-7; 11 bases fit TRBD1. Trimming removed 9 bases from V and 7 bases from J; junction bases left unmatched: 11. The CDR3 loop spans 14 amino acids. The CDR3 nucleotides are TGTGCCAGTAAACACCGGGACAGGGGGTGGGAGCAGTACTTC. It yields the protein CASKHRDRGWEQYF.

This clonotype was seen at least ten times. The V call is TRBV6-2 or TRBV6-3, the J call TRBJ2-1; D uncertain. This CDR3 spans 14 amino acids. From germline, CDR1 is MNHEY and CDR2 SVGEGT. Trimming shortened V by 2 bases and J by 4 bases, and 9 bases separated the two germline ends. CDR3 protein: CASSYPTLYNEQFF. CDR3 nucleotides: TGTGCCAGCAGTTACCCTACCCTATACAATGAGCAGTTCTTC.

The CDR3 region has the DNA TGTGCCAGTTGGGCCCCTTCCACCTACGAGCAGTACTTC. Residues: CASWAPSTYEQYF. The chain uses TRBV6-2 or TRBV6-3 and TRBJ2-7; D call uncertain. V gave up 9 bases and J gave up 2 bases, with 14 bases separating them. The germline gives CDR1 MNHEY, CDR2 SVGEGT. The CDR3 spans 13 residues.

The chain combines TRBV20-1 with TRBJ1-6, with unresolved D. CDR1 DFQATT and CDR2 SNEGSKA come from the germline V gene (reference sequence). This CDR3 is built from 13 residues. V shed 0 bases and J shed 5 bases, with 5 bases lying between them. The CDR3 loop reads CSARDSDNSPLHF. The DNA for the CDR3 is TGCAGTGCTAGAGATTCCGATAATTCACCCCTCCACTTT.

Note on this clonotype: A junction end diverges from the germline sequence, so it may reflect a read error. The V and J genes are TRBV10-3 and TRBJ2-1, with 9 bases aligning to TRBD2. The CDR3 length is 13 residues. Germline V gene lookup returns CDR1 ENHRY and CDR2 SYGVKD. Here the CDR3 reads CAVSGRNGNEQFF. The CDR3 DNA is TGTGCCGTCAGCGGGAGGAACGGGAATGAGCAGTTCTTC.

In DNA, the CDR3 is TGTGCCAGCAGCCAAGGCCGACTAGCGGGAGGTGGCTACGAGCAGTACTTC. As protein: CASSQGRLAGGGYEQYF. The chain couples TRBV4-2 to TRBJ2-7, with 13 bases identical to TRBD2. The CDR3 covers 17 residues. The J segment lost 3 bases and the V segment lost 1 base, leaving 6 bases of the junction unmatched. Germline V lookup: CDR1 LGHNA, CDR2 YNFKEQ.

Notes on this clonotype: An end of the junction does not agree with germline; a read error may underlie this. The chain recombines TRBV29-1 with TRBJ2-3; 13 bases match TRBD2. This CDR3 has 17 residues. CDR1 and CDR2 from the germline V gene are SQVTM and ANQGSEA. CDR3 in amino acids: CSARGLAGEGGTDMQYF. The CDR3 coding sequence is TGCAGCGCGAGAGGACTAGCGGGAGAAGGTGGCACAGATATGCAGTATTTT.

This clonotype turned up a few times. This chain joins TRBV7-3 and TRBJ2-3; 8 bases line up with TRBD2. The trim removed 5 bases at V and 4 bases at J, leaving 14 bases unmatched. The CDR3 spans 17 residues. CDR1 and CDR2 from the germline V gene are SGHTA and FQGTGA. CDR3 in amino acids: CASSPLREGEGADTQYF. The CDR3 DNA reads TGTGCCAGCAGCCCCCTCCGGGAGGGGGAGGGGGCAGATACGCAGTATTTT.

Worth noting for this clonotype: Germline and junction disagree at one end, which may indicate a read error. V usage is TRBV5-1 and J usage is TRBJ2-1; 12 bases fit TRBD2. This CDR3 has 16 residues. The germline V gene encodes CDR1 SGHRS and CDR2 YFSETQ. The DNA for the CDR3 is TGCGCCAGCAGCTTGGGCTCTAGCGGGAGGGCCGATGAGCGGTTCTTC. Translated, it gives CASSLGSSGRADERFF.

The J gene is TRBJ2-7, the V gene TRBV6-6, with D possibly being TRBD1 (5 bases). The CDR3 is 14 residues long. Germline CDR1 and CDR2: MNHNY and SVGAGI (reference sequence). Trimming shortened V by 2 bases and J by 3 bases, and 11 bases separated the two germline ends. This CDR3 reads CASSYRWGSYEQYF. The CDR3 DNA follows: TGTGCCAGCAGTTACAGGTGGGGCAGCTACGAGCAGTACTTC.

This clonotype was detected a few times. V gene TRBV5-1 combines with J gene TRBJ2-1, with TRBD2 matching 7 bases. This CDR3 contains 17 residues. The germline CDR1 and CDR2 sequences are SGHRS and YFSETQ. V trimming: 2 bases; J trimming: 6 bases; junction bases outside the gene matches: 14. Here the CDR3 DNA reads TGCGCCAGCAGCTTCCCCCGCGGGAGCTACCCCCTCAATGAGCAGTTCTTC. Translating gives CASSFPRGSYPLNEQFF.

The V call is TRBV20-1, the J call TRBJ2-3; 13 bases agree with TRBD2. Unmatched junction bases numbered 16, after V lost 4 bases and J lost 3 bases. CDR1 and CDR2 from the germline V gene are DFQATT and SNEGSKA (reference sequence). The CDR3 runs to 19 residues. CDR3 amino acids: CSAIPGLAGDGGITDTQYF. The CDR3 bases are TGCAGTGCTATACCCGGACTAGCGGGAGATGGGGGCATTACAGATACGCAGTATTTT.

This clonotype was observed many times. This chain's CDR3 is CASKKRSGANVLTF. The CDR3, as DNA: TGTGCCAGCAAGAAAAGGTCCGGGGCCAACGTCCTGACTTTC. The V call is TRBV6-5, the J call TRBJ2-6; no firm D call. Per the germline V gene, CDR1 is MNHEY and CDR2 is SVGAGI. The CDR3 is 14 amino acids. The V end was cut by 7 bases, the J end by 4 bases, with 11 bases between.

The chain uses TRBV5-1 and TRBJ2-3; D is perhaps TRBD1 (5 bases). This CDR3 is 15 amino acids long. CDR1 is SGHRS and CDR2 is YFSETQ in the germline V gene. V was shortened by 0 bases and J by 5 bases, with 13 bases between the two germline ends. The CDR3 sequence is CASSLARGRGDTQYF. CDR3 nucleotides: TGCGCCAGCAGCTTGGCAAGGGGAAGGGGAGATACGCAGTATTTT.

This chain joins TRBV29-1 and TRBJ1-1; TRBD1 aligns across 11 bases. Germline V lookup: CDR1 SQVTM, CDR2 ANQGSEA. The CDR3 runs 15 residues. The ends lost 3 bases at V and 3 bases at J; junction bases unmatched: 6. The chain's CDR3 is CSVDGQGAIDTEAFF. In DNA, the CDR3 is TGCAGCGTTGACGGACAGGGGGCTATCGACACTGAAGCTTTCTTT.

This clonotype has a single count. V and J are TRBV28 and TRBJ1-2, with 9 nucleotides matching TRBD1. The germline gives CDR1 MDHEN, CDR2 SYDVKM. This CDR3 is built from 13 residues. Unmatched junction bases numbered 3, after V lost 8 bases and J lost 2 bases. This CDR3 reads CASHGTGNYGYTF. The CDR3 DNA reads TGTGCCAGCCATGGGACAGGGAACTATGGCTACACCTTC.

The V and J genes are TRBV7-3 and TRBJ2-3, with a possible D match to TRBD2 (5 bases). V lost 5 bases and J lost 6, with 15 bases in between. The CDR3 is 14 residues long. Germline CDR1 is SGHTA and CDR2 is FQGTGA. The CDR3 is CASSPGLRPDTQYF. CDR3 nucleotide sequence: TGTGCCAGCAGCCCCGGACTGAGACCCGATACGCAGTATTTT.

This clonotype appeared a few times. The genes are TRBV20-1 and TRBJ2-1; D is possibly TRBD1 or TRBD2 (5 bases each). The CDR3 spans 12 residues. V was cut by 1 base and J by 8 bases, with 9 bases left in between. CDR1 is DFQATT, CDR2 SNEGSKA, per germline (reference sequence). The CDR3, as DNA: TGCAGTGCTAGAGCCCGGGACCATGAGCAGTTCTTC. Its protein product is CSARARDHEQFF.

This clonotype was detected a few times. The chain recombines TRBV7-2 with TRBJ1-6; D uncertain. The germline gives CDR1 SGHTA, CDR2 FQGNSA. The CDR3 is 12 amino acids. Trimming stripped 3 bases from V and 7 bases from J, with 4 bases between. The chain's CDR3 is CASSLANSPLHF. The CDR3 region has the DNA TGTGCCAGCAGCTTGGCCAATTCACCCCTCCACTTT.

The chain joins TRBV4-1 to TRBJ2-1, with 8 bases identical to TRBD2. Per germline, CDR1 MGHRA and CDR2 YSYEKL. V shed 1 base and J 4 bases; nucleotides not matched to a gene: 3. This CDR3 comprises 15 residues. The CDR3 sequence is CASSQVTGGYNEQFF. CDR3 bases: TGCGCCAGCAGCCAAGTTACGGGGGGGTACAATGAGCAGTTCTTC.

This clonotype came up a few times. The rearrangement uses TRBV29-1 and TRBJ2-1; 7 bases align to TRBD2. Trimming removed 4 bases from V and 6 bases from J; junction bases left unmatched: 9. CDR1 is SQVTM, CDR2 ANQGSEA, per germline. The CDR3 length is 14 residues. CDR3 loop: CSVVAGVIGNEQFF. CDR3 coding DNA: TGCAGCGTTGTTGCGGGAGTCATCGGCAATGAGCAGTTCTTC.